The source of this T cell receptor (beta chain) is a study of CD4 and CD8 cells across lung adenocarcinoma regions listed by TCRdb under 2018. At the level of the whole study: The study compared tumor centers with tumor margins to examine intratumor heterogeneity of the T cell receptor repertoire.

The germline V gene sets CDR1 to ENHRY and CDR2 to SYGVKD. From its cysteine to its phenylalanine, the CDR3 spans 15 amino acids. Donors were patients with localized lung adenocarcinoma, a subtype of non-small cell lung cancer. These samples came from the margins of localized lung adenocarcinomas. For TCR repertoire analysis, CD8+ T cells taken from tumor tissue were profiled apart from CD4+ T cells. To note about this clonotype: What this receptor recognizes is not known. No DNA is shown, since the ends of the CDR3 on it are uncertain; the CDR3 is the one TCRdb lists.

Libraries were prepared through PCR. The sequencer listed for this sample is HiSeq X Ten. TCRdb reanalyzed the raw reads on its own, using fastp at Q25 for trimming and MiXCR for clone calling, and kept in-frame beta chains. Merged by CDR3 protein, the rows form single entries marked with the most common genes and DNA. In this sample the table shows approximately 11,000 distinct CDR3 sequences, around 59% of which occur a single time. The ten largest make up 88% of the sample. The TCR originated in a male donor with lung adenocarcinoma. The CD4 and CD8 labels of this study may be unreliable. The chain is made from TRBV10-3 and TRBJ2-2; the DNA was not compared with TRBD1, the D call given in the table. The sample consisted of CD8+ T cells from the margin of a lung tumor. The intended sense of this specimen's cell subset or site label: tumor margin region. The CDR3 region has the sequence CARGGRAVGTGTLYF.